This T cell receptor beta chain is from a study of T-cell memory formation after mild COVID-19. Study summary: Clusters of TCRs were largely donor specific. Findings and caveats of the study: Largely, contracting CD4+ clones fell within CM and EM, and contracting CD8+ clones within EMRA.

TCRdb processed the 5' RACE reads anew with MiXCR; each CDR3 protein has one entry. The sample records about 190,000 distinct CDR3 sequences, roughly a tenth being singletons. Notes on this clonotype: Its antigen is undetermined.

Germline CDR1 is MNHEY and CDR2 is SVGAGI. The ends were cut back, 4 bases at V and 5 bases at J, with 14 bases in the middle. This CDR3 has 14 amino acids. Sequenced: PBMCs or a T cell subset sorted from them (not recorded which). J is TRBJ2-5 and V is TRBV6-5, with D possibly TRBD2 on 5 matching bases. The receptor comes from a young man who had mild COVID-19 (a few samples of this study predate the infection). Cell type and time point are not known. CDR3 sequence reads: CASSSPGVPETQYF. In DNA, the CDR3 is TGTGCCAGCAGTTCCCCCGGGGTTCCGGAGACCCAGTACTTC.